Sequencing of this T cell receptor (beta chain) was carried out in a study of CD8+CD57+ T cells in acquired aplastic anemia. CD8+CD57+ cell expansion, shown by flow cytometry, had occurred in the patients selected for sequencing. By the time of blood sampling, patients had still received no therapy. Trimming removed 3 bases from V and 0 bases from J, with 9 bases in between. Germline CDR1 SQVTM, CDR2 ANQGSEA. CDR3 length: 14 residues. Genomic DNA served as template for TCR beta VDJ and CDR3 profiling. TCRdb fed the reads into MiXCR, producing one record per CDR3 protein. The profile shows approximately 160,000 distinct CDR3 sequences, more than 45% of them singletons.

The sequenced sample consisted of sorted CD4+, CD8+, or CD8+CD57+ T cells (not recorded which) from PBMCs. This sequence originates from a human donor with aplastic anemia. The chain uses TRBV29-1 and TRBJ2-1; D ambiguous. CDR3 DNA: TGCAGCGTTGAGGGCTTGAGCTCCTACAATGAGCAGTTCTTC. It is translated as CSVEGLSSYNEQFF.